The 17 T cell receptor beta chains given below trace back to one sample, sequenced in a study of blood T cells in healthy people across ages. Combining a sample-barcoded 5' primer with a J-beta primer mix, a second PCR ran for 7 to 11 cycles. TCRdb redid the calling of the 5' RACE reads with MiXCR, one entry per CDR3 protein. The data contain about 760,000 distinct CDR3 sequences, roughly 56% of them singletons. The sequencing sample was made of blood. These receptors were collected from a man between 40 and 49 years old in good health.

The V call is TRBV4-2, the J call TRBJ2-3; no reliable D call. Germline CDR1 is LGHNA and CDR2 is YNFKEQ. This CDR3 region has 14 residues. V lost 5 bases, J lost 8 bases, and 17 bases lay in between. This CDR3 is CASSTEGDWATQYF. As DNA, the CDR3 is TGTGCCAGCAGCACCGAAGGAGATTGGGCTACGCAGTATTTT.

Only a few counts were recorded for this clonotype. The rearrangement uses TRBV3-1 and TRBJ2-3, with D perhaps TRBD2 (6 bases). Looked up from germline, CDR1 is LGHDT and CDR2 is YNNKEL (reference sequence). CDR3 length: 15 amino acids. Between the trimmed V and J ends, which lost 1 base and 2 bases, there was a span of 10 bases. Here the CDR3 reads CASSQGGVITDTQYF. CDR3 sequence (DNA): TGTGCCAGCAGCCAAGGCGGGGTGATCACAGATACGCAGTATTTT.

The genes are TRBV9 and TRBJ2-7; D is possibly TRBD2 (6 bases). Germline V gene lookup returns CDR1 SGDLS and CDR2 YYNGEE. CDR3 size: 16 residues. V was clipped by 0 bases and J by 3 bases, with 16 bases between them. Here the CDR3 DNA reads TGTGCCAGCAGCGTAGGCGGGACGGCATCCTTCTACGAGCAGTACTTC. It codes for CASSVGGTASFYEQYF.

The genes are TRBV7-9 and TRBJ2-5; tentatively, D is TRBD2 (6 bases). The CDR3 is made up of 13 amino acids. Germline CDR1 is SEHNR and CDR2 is FQNEAQ (reference sequence). The germline V and J ends were trimmed by 8 bases and 5 bases, with 15 bases remaining between them. CDR3 in DNA: TGTGCCAGCTCGGAGGGAGTCGGGGAGACCCAGTACTTC. It codes for CASSEGVGETQYF.

The rearrangement links TRBV3-1 to TRBJ2-7, with a possible D match to TRBD2 (5 bases). The germline V and J ends were trimmed by 4 bases and 2 bases, with 12 bases remaining between them. In germline, CDR1 is LGHDT, CDR2 YNNKEL (reference sequence). CDR3 length equals 14 residues. The CDR3: CASSPSLGTYEQYF. The CDR3 DNA follows: TGTGCCAGCAGCCCTAGCTTGGGGACCTACGAGCAGTACTTC.

The V call is TRBV29-1, the J call TRBJ2-1, with D perhaps being TRBD1 or TRBD2 (5 bases each). Trimming stripped 4 bases from V and 4 bases from J, with 11 bases between. Germline loops: CDR1 SQVTM, CDR2 ANQGSEA. The CDR3 has 13 residues. The chain's CDR3 is CSVVPGAYNEQFF. The CDR3, as DNA: TGCAGCGTTGTTCCCGGGGCATACAATGAGCAGTTCTTC.

This clonotype was seen only a few times. V is TRBV7-9 and J is TRBJ2-5; no clear D gene. The CDR3 sequence is 13 residues long. V was trimmed by 6 bases and J by 1 base, leaving 9 bases between them. Germline V lookup: CDR1 SEHNR, CDR2 FQNEAQ (reference sequence). The CDR3 nucleotides read TGTGCCAGCAGGCAGACCGTCCAAGAGACCCAGTACTTC. This translates into CASRQTVQETQYF.

CDR3 sequence (DNA): TGTGCCAGCAGTTACTCACAGATCAGGGAGACCCAGTACTTC. It codes for CASSYSQIRETQYF. The rearrangement joins TRBV6-5 to TRBJ2-5; unclear D gene. The V end was cut by 0 bases, the J end by 5 bases, with 10 bases between. Germline V gene data show CDR1 as MNHEY and CDR2 as SVGAGI. CDR3 length equals 14 residues.

The J gene is TRBJ1-1, the V gene TRBV14; D unclear. Germline CDR1 is SGHDN and CDR2 is FVKESK. The V and J ends lost 4 bases and 4 bases respectively, with 10 bases between them. CDR3 size: 13 residues. CDR3 sequence: CASSREKGTEAFF. CDR3 nucleotides: TGTGCCAGCAGCCGAGAAAAGGGCACTGAAGCTTTCTTT.

There are a few counts of this clonotype. CDR3 sequence reads: CSASQGGSYGYTF. The CDR3 DNA reads TGCAGTGCATCGCAGGGGGGAAGCTATGGCTACACCTTC. The chain combines TRBV20-1 with TRBJ1-2, with 7 bases that match TRBD1. The germline CDR1 and CDR2 sequences are DFQATT and SNEGSKA (reference sequence). J was trimmed by 4 bases and V by 6 bases; bases with no gene match: 8. The CDR3 extends over 13 amino acids.

This chain joins TRBV4-2 and TRBJ2-2; a weak D match, TRBD2 (5 bases). CDR3 size: 13 residues. The V and J ends lost 4 bases and 7 bases respectively, with 10 bases between them. Germline V lookup: CDR1 LGHNA, CDR2 YNFKEQ. CDR3 in amino acids: CASSLDAGGELFF. The CDR3 DNA follows: TGTGCCAGCAGCCTCGATGCGGGCGGGGAGCTGTTTTTT.

This clonotype was observed a few times. The chain carries TRBV29-1 and TRBJ2-3, with a weak D call TRBD1 (6 bases). This CDR3 has 15 residues. Germline CDR1 is SQVTM and CDR2 is ANQGSEA. With 0 bases removed from V and 5 bases from J, the gap between germline ends came to 15 bases. The CDR3 sequence: CSVEDQGPTIDTQYF. The CDR3 DNA sequence: TGCAGCGTTGAAGATCAGGGGCCTACCATAGATACGCAGTATTTT.

V gene TRBV4-2 combines with J gene TRBJ2-1; D is tentatively TRBD1 or TRBD2 (6 bases each). The CDR3 consists of 15 residues. From germline, CDR1 is LGHNA and CDR2 YNFKEQ. The ends were cut back, 6 bases at V and 9 bases at J, with 21 bases in the middle. As DNA, the CDR3 is TGTGCCAGCAGAGCCAACAGGGCTGCCGGGGGTGAGCAGTTCTTC. Amino acids: CASRANRAAGGEQFF.

The rearrangement joins TRBV4-3 to TRBJ1-6; D unresolved. Germline assignment: CDR1 LGHNA and CDR2 YSLEER. The CDR3 extends over 18 amino acids. The V gene lost 0 bases and the J gene lost 3 bases, with 15 bases spanning the gap. As DNA, the CDR3 is TGCGCCAGCAGCCAAGAAAGACCTCAGCCAGACTATAATTCACCCCTCCACTTT. Translation: CASSQERPQPDYNSPLHF.

This chain links TRBV20-1 with TRBJ1-2; TRBD1 aligns across 11 bases. V dropped 1 base and J dropped 4; count of bases not matched to a gene: 5. Germline assignment: CDR1 DFQATT and CDR2 SNEGSKA (reference sequence). The CDR3 is made up of 15 amino acids. The CDR3 nucleotides read TGCAGTGCTAGAGCTAGGGACAGGGGGGCCTATGGCTACACCTTC. This sequence encodes CSARARDRGAYGYTF.

The rearrangement links TRBV3-1 to TRBJ2-7; 9 bases map to TRBD2. The germline V gene encodes CDR1 LGHDT and CDR2 YNNKEL (reference sequence). With 1 base clipped from V and 5 bases from J, the junction kept 0 bases outside the gene matches. The CDR3 has 13 residues. CDR3 in DNA: TGTGCCAGCAGCCAAGGGACTAGCGACGAGCAGTACTTC. It specifies CASSQGTSDEQYF.

The rearrangement joins TRBV7-2 to TRBJ1-2, with TRBD1 as a possible D gene (5 bases). This CDR3 spans 12 amino acids. Germline V gives CDR1 SGHTA, CDR2 FQGNSA. V gave up 3 bases and J gave up 7 bases, with 9 bases separating them. The DNA of the CDR3 is TGTGCCAGCAGCTTGAGACAGTCTGGCTACACCTTC. The encoded protein is CASSLRQSGYTF.